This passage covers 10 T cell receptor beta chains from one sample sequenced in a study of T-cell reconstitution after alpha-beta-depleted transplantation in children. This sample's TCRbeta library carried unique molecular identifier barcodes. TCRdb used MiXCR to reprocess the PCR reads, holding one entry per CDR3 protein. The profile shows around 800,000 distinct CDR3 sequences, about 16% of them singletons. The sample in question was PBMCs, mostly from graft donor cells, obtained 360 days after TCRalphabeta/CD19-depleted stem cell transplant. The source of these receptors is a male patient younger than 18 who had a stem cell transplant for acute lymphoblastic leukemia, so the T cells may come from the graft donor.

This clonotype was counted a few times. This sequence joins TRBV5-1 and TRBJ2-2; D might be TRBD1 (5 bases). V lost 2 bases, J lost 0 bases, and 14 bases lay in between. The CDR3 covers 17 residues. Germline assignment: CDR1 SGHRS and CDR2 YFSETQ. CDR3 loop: CASSLFSQGTNTGELFF. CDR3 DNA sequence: TGCGCCAGCAGCTTATTCTCGCAGGGAACGAACACCGGGGAGCTGTTTTTT. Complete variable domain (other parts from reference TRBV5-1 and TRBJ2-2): KAGVTQTPRYLIKTRGQQVTLSCSPISGHRSVSWYQQTPGQGLQFLFEYFSETQRNKGNFPGRFSGRQFSNSRSEMNVSTLELGDSALYLCASSLFSQGTNTGELFFGEGSRLTVL.

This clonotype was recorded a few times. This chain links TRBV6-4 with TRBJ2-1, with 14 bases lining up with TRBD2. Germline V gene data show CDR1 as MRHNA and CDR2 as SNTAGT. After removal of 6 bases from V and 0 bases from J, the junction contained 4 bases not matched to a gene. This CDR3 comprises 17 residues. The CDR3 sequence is CASRPGTSGGSYNEQFF. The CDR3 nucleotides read TGTGCCAGCAGGCCCGGGACTAGCGGGGGCTCCTACAATGAGCAGTTCTTC.

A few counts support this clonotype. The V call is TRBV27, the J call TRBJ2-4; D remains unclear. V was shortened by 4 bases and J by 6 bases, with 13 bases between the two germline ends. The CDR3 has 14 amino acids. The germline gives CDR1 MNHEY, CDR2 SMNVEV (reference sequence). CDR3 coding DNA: TGTGCCAGCAGTTCCATACAGAGCAGAAACATTCAGTACTTC. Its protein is CASSSIQSRNIQYF.

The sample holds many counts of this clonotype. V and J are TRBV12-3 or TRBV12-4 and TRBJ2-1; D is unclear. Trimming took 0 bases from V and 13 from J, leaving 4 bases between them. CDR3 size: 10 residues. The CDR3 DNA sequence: TGTGCCAGCAGTTTAGCGGATCAGTTCTTC. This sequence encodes CASSLADQFF.

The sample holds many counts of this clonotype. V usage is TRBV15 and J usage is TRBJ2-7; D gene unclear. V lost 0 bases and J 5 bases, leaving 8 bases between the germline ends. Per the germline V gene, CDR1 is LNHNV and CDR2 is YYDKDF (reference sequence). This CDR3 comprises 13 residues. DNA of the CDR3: TGTGCCACCAGCAGAGATCACAGACACGAGCAGTACTTC. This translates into CATSRDHRHEQYF.

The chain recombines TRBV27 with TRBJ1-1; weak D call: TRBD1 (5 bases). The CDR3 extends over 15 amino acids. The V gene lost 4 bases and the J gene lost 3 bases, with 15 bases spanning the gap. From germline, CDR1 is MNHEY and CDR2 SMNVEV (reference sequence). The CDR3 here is CASSSPRGRDTEAFF. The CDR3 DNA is TGTGCCAGCAGTTCCCCCCGGGGGAGGGACACTGAAGCTTTCTTT.

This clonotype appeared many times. CDR3 bases: TGCAGTGCTAGAGGTTGGGGGGGGCAGTTCTTC. As protein: CSARGWGGQFF. The chain has TRBV20-1 and TRBJ2-1; 7 nucleotides match TRBD2. The germline CDR1 and CDR2 sequences are DFQATT and SNEGSKA (reference sequence). The trim removed 1 base at V and 12 bases at J, leaving 3 bases unmatched. The CDR3 consists of 11 residues.

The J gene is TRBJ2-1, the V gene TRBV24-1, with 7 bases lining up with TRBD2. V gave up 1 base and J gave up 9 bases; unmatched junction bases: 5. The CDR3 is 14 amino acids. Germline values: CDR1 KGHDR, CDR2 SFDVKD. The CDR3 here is CATSDLNWGGEQFF. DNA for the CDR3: TGTGCCACCAGTGATTTAAACTGGGGGGGTGAGCAGTTCTTC.

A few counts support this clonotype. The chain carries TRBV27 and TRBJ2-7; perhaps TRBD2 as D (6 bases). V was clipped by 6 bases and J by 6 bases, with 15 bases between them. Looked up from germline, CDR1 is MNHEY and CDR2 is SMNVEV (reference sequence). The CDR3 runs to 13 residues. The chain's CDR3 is CASSKLGGVEQYF. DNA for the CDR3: TGTGCCAGCAGCAAATTAGGAGGGGTCGAGCAGTACTTC.

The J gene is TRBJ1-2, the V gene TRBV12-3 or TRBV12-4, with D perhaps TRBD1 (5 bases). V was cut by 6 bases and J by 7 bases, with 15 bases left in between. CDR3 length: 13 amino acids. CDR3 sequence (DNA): TGTGCCAGCAGGCAACAGGAAGCGAGTGGCTACACCTTC. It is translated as CASRQQEASGYTF.